What follows are 25 T cell receptor beta chains derived from one specimen sequenced in a study of OX40 agonist ivuxolimab in advanced cancers. The protocol was immunoSEQ multiplex PCR, while the TCRdb copy is restricted to in-frame clones and leaves out a portion. Of approximately 92,000 clones in the sample, around 95% were seen once. Sequences were derived from CD4+ or CD8+ T cells sorted from blood, sampled in a trial of the OX40 agonist ivuxolimab. These receptors came from an adult with an advanced solid tumor such as melanoma, head and neck, liver or kidney cancer.

The rearrangement links TRBV13 to TRBJ2-4; 8 nucleotides agree with TRBD2. Germline values: CDR1 PRHDT, CDR2 FYEKMQ (reference sequence). Trimming removed 5 bases from V and 4 bases from J; junction bases left unmatched: 4. This CDR3 is 14 amino acids long. The CDR3 loop is CASSIGTSKNIQYF. The CDR3 nucleotides are TGTGCCAGCAGCATCGGGACTAGTAAAAACATTCAGTACTTC.

This chain uses TRBV4-2 with TRBJ2-3, with D possibly being TRBD2 (6 bases). Trimming took 3 bases from V and 1 from J, leaving 14 bases between them. CDR1 LGHNA and CDR2 YNFKEQ come from the germline V gene. The CDR3 totals 16 residues. Written as DNA, the CDR3 is TGTGCCAGCAGCCACCCCGAGGCTAGCGGCACAGATACGCAGTATTTT. Its translation: CASSHPEASGTDTQYF.

The genes are TRBV19 and TRBJ1-3; D possibly corresponds to TRBD1 (5 bases). V lost 3 bases and J lost 1, with 10 bases in between. The germline V gene encodes CDR1 LNHDA and CDR2 SQIVND (reference sequence). CDR3 length: 15 residues. The CDR3 loop is CASSIDRSSGNTIYF. The CDR3 DNA is TGTGCCAGTAGTATTGACAGATCTTCTGGAAACACCATATATTTT.

This sequence joins TRBV2 and TRBJ2-2; TRBD1 agrees at 11 bases. The CDR3 has 16 residues. Trimming at V came to 3 bases and at J to 4 bases, leaving 4 bases not matched to a gene. The germline gives CDR1 SNHLY, CDR2 FYNNEI. DNA for the CDR3: TGTGCCAGCAGTGAGTTGGGACAGGGGGTCACCGGGGAGCTGTTTTTT. Its protein product is CASSELGQGVTGELFF.

The rearrangement uses TRBV5-6 and TRBJ2-7; 8 nucleotides line up with TRBD1. V was clipped by 2 bases and J by 6 bases; unmatched bases: 4. CDR1 is SGHDT, CDR2 YYEEEE, per germline. This CDR3 region has 13 residues. CDR3 amino acids: CASSFGTGIEQYF. The CDR3 region has the DNA TGTGCCAGCAGCTTTGGGACAGGAATCGAGCAGTACTTC. The whole variable domain, remainder taken from reference TRBV5-6 and TRBJ2-7, is DAGVTQSPTHLIKTRGQQVTLRCSPKSGHDTVSWYQQALGQGPQFIFQYYEEEERQRGNFPDRFSGHQFPNYSSELNVNALLLGDSALYLCASSFGTGIEQYFGPGTRLTVT.

This chain uses TRBV29-1 with TRBJ2-7; no clear D gene. From germline, CDR1 is SQVTM and CDR2 ANQGSEA. The CDR3 totals 11 residues. V lost 2 bases to trimming and J lost 2 bases, with 4 bases between them. The CDR3 nucleotides read TGCAGCGTTGAAACCACCTACGAGCAGTACTTC. It is translated as CSVETTYEQYF.

The J gene is TRBJ2-7, the V gene TRBV6-6, with D unresolved. Per the germline V gene, CDR1 is MNHNY and CDR2 is SVGAGI (reference sequence). The germline V and J ends were trimmed by 0 bases and 6 bases, with 3 bases remaining between them. This CDR3 has 11 residues. DNA of the CDR3: TGTGCCAGCAGTTACTCGCTCGAGCAGTACTTC. This sequence encodes CASSYSLEQYF.

CDR3 in DNA: TGTGCCAGTAGTATAGGGTGGGCTGAAGCTTTCTTT. It specifies CASSIGWAEAFF. This chain connects TRBV19 to TRBJ1-1; no reliable D call. Per the germline V gene, CDR1 is LNHDA and CDR2 is SQIVND (reference sequence). V was pared by 1 base and J by 6 bases, with 6 bases between. The CDR3 extends over 12 amino acids.

This clone was recorded once. One end of the junction fails to match germline, which may point to a read error. The chain links TRBV28 to TRBJ2-5, with D perhaps matching TRBD1 (5 bases). CDR1 is MDHEN and CDR2 is SYDVKM in the germline V gene. The CDR3 contains 13 residues. CDR3 in amino acids: CATSRQNQDTQYF. The DNA for the CDR3 is TGTGCCACCTCCCGACAGAACCAAGATACCCAGTACTTC. Drawing the rest from reference TRBV28 and TRBJ2-5, the complete variable domain is DVKVTQSSRYLVKRTGEKVFLECVQDMDHENMFWYRQDPGLGLRLIYFSYDVKMKEKGDIPEGYSVSREKKERFSLILESASTNQTSMYLCATSRQNQDTQYFGPGTRLLVL.

Here the CDR3 reads CASGLDRTNSYEQYF. CDR3 DNA: TGTGCCAGCGGCCTGGACAGGACGAACTCCTACGAGCAGTACTTC. The rearrangement links TRBV27 to TRBJ2-7; 7 bases align to TRBD1. This CDR3 has 15 residues. With 8 bases clipped from V and 0 bases from J, the junction kept 10 bases outside the gene matches. Germline lookup yields CDR1 MNHEY and CDR2 SMNVEV (reference sequence).

The chain employs TRBV27 and TRBJ2-2; TRBD1 agrees at 7 bases. Trimming at V came to 7 bases and at J to 1 base, leaving 3 bases not matched to a gene. CDR1 and CDR2 (germline): MNHEY, SMNVEV (reference sequence). CDR3 length: 14 residues. The CDR3, as DNA: TGTGCCAGCAAGGGGACAGTGAACACCGGGGAGCTGTTTTTT. Translated, it gives CASKGTVNTGELFF.

The chain uses TRBV28 and TRBJ2-3, with TRBD1 identical over 9 bases. Germline V gene data show CDR1 as MDHEN and CDR2 as SYDVKM. The V gene end was trimmed by 5 bases and the J gene end by 3 bases; junction bases not matched to a gene: 0. The CDR3 sequence is 13 residues long. CDR3 loop: CASSDRGTDTQYF. For the CDR3, the DNA is TGTGCCAGCAGTGACAGGGGGACAGATACGCAGTATTTT.

The V call is TRBV5-4, the J call TRBJ2-7; D gene uncertain. The CDR3 consists of 15 residues. Trimming took off 0 bases at V and 0 bases at J, with 10 bases between the two ends. Germline V gene data show CDR1 as SGHNT and CDR2 as YYREEE (reference sequence). CDR3 residues: CASSLASGNSYEQYF. The DNA of the CDR3 is TGTGCCAGCAGCTTGGCATCAGGAAACTCCTACGAGCAGTACTTC.

This chain uses TRBV28 with TRBJ2-2; TRBD2 matches 8 bases. This CDR3 comprises 21 residues. V was pared by 3 bases and J by 3 bases, with 21 bases of the junction left unmatched. Looked up from germline, CDR1 is MDHEN and CDR2 is SYDVKM. The CDR3 DNA sequence: TGTGCCAGCAGTTTGGCCTCACTGGCGGGAGGCTATCTAAGGGACACCGGGGAGCTGTTTTTT. As protein: CASSLASLAGGYLRDTGELFF.

This chain connects TRBV27 to TRBJ2-1; the match to TRBD2 covers 7 bases. In germline, CDR1 is MNHEY, CDR2 SMNVEV (reference sequence). V was clipped by 4 bases and J by 9 bases; unmatched bases: 15. The length of the CDR3 is 16 residues. The CDR3 nucleotides are TGTGCCAGCAGTTGGGGCGGGGAGGGGCTTCAAGGTGAGCAGTTCTTC. Its protein is CASSWGGEGLQGEQFF.

V and J are TRBV29-1 and TRBJ2-7; 7 nucleotides agree with TRBD1. Germline lookup yields CDR1 SQVTM and CDR2 ANQGSEA. CDR3 length: 15 residues. J lost 4 bases, V lost 5 bases, and 14 bases had no gene match. CDR3 nucleotide sequence: TGCAGCGTTCAGGGACAGTATGGAGCCCAATACGAGCAGTACTTC. It codes for CSVQGQYGAQYEQYF.

V and J are TRBV27 and TRBJ2-3; 9 positions match TRBD2. Per the germline V gene, CDR1 is MNHEY and CDR2 is SMNVEV (reference sequence). V was pared by 6 bases and J by 4 bases, with 5 bases of the junction left unmatched. The length of the CDR3 is 14 residues. The CDR3 nucleotides are TGTGCCAGCAGCCAAGGACTAGCGCCAGATACGCAGTATTTT. This codes for CASSQGLAPDTQYF.

The V gene is TRBV11-1, the J gene TRBJ2-7; 7 bases map to TRBD1. CDR1 SGHAT and CDR2 FQDESV come from the germline V gene (reference sequence). The CDR3 is 15 amino acids. V lost 4 bases, J lost 5 bases, and 11 bases stayed unmatched. The CDR3 bases are TGTGCCAGCAGCTACCCCAGGGGGAGTCCCAACGAGCAGTACTTC. The encoded protein is CASSYPRGSPNEQYF.

For this clone: Within the sample, other DNA sequences also encode this same CDR3. The gene calls are TRBV5-1 and TRBJ2-7; TRBD1 agrees at 7 bases. The CDR3 is 14 amino acids. Germline CDR1 SGHRS, CDR2 YFSETQ. The J segment lost 3 bases and the V segment lost 0 bases, leaving 3 bases of the junction unmatched. This CDR3 is CASSLEGTVYEQYF. In DNA form, the CDR3 reads TGCGCCAGCAGCTTGGAGGGGACAGTCTACGAGCAGTACTTC.

This chain joins TRBV19 and TRBJ1-5; the D is unclear. With 10 bases removed from V and 0 bases from J, the gap between germline ends came to 10 bases. The CDR3 length is 13 residues. CDR1 and CDR2 from the germline V gene are LNHDA and SQIVND (reference sequence). CDR3: CATIENSNQPQHF. For the CDR3, the DNA is TGTGCCACTATAGAGAATAGCAATCAGCCCCAGCATTTT.

The rearrangement joins TRBV28 to TRBJ1-5; D is undetermined. The germline gives CDR1 MDHEN, CDR2 SYDVKM. Trimming stripped 4 bases from V and 8 bases from J, with 15 bases between. The CDR3 has 14 amino acids. CDR3: CASSSPFFLEPQHF. The CDR3 DNA reads TGTGCCAGCAGTTCCCCTTTTTTTTTAGAGCCCCAGCATTTT. The full variable domain, its missing parts supplied by reference TRBV28 and TRBJ1-5, is DVKVTQSSRYLVKRTGEKVFLECVQDMDHENMFWYRQDPGLGLRLIYFSYDVKMKEKGDIPEGYSVSREKKERFSLILESASTNQTSMYLCASSSPFFLEPQHFGDGTRLSIL.

The V and J genes are TRBV19 and TRBJ2-1; TRBD1 aligns across 9 bases. J gave up 9 bases and V 6 bases, and 12 bases lay outside the gene matches. The germline CDR1 and CDR2 sequences are LNHDA and SQIVND (reference sequence). This CDR3 spans 15 amino acids. The CDR3 is CASSESGTGNTEQFF. The CDR3 DNA is TGTGCCAGTAGCGAATCCGGGACAGGGAACACTGAGCAGTTCTTC.

The chain joins TRBV7-9 to TRBJ1-2; D ambiguous. Between the trimmed V and J ends, which lost 1 base and 6 bases, there was a span of 6 bases. Per germline, CDR1 SEHNR and CDR2 FQNEAQ (reference sequence). The CDR3 contains 12 residues. The CDR3 reads CASSLEGNGYTF. In nucleotides, the CDR3 is TGTGCCAGCAGCTTAGAGGGCAATGGCTACACCTTC.

V gene TRBV19 combines with J gene TRBJ2-7, with 7 bases lining up with TRBD1. The CDR3 consists of 14 residues. V dropped 5 bases and J dropped 1; count of bases not matched to a gene: 5. Germline V gene data show CDR1 as LNHDA and CDR2 as SQIVND (reference sequence). The CDR3 region has the DNA TGTGCCAGTAGTTTGACAGGGATGTCCTACGAGCAGTACTTC. Translation: CASSLTGMSYEQYF.

The CDR3 protein is CASSSGINTEAFF. The CDR3 bases are TGTGCCAGCAGCTCCGGGATTAACACTGAAGCTTTCTTT. The V call is TRBV7-6, the J call TRBJ1-1; D not certain. Trimming shortened V by 4 bases and J by 2 bases, and 8 bases separated the two germline ends. The CDR3 totals 13 residues. CDR1 is SGHVS and CDR2 is FNYEAQ in the germline V gene.